One sample yielded the 13 T cell receptor beta chains listed below, sequenced in a study of T cell changes during pregnancy in multiple sclerosis. TCRdb keeps only in-frame clones here, not all; method: immunoSEQ multiplex PCR. In the table there are roughly 33,000 clones, roughly nine tenths of which are singletons. The sequencing used CD4+ T cells from peripheral blood mononuclear cells, collected in the third trimester of pregnancy. The receptors were sampled from a female donor in good health, enrolled as a control in a pregnancy study.

This rearrangement joins TRBV7-9 to TRBJ2-1; D is undetermined. Looked up from germline, CDR1 is SEHNR and CDR2 is FQNEAQ (reference sequence). With 1 base removed from V and 9 bases from J, the gap between germline ends came to 10 bases. This CDR3 has 13 residues. CDR3 sequence: CASSLVARGEQFF. DNA for the CDR3: TGTGCCAGCAGCTTAGTCGCCCGCGGTGAGCAGTTCTTC.

This chain connects TRBV21-1 to TRBJ2-3; the D call TRBD2 from the table was never checked on the DNA. TRBV21-1 is a known pseudogene. The CDR3 consists of 14 residues. This chain's CDR3 is CASSNGGGGGTQYF. The CDR3 nucleotides are TGTGCCAGCAGCAATGGAGGGGGCGGGGGGACGCAGTATTTT.

This clone turned up a few times. V is TRBV27 and J is TRBJ1-4; 8 bases line up with TRBD1. CDR1 is MNHEY, CDR2 SMNVEV, per germline (reference sequence). V shed 2 bases and J 5 bases; nucleotides not matched to a gene: 1. This CDR3 comprises 14 residues. For the CDR3, the DNA is TGTGCCAGCAGTTTAGGACAGGGCAATGAAAAACTGTTTTTT. Translation gives CASSLGQGNEKLFF.

The V and J genes are TRBV28 and TRBJ1-5, with 9 bases identical to TRBD1. CDR1 and CDR2 from the germline V gene are MDHEN and SYDVKM. The CDR3 totals 15 residues. Trimming at V came to 6 bases and at J to 6 bases, leaving 9 bases not matched to a gene. CDR3 sequence: CASRRRGQGGQPQHF. CDR3 DNA sequence: TGTGCCAGCAGAAGGAGGGGACAGGGAGGTCAGCCCCAGCATTTT.

This clone was recorded once. The sample contains more than one DNA sequence encoding this CDR3. The chain couples TRBV18 to TRBJ2-5, with 8 nucleotides matching TRBD1. V shed 3 bases, J shed 5 bases, and the junction held 5 bases outside the gene matches. The CDR3 totals 14 residues. The V gene's germline CDR1 is KGHSH and CDR2 LQKENI. CDR3 amino acids: CASSPRTGRETQYF. The CDR3 DNA reads TGTGCCAGCTCACCCCGGACAGGGCGGGAGACCCAGTACTTC.

J is TRBJ2-7 and V is TRBV6-5; D possibly corresponds to TRBD2 (6 bases). The CDR3 consists of 16 residues. V was cut by 2 bases and J by 2 bases, with 16 bases left in between. In germline, CDR1 is MNHEY, CDR2 SVGAGI. The CDR3 DNA sequence: TGTGCCAGCAGTTACGGGCGGGGAATGTTTCCCTACGAGCAGTACTTC. It translates to CASSYGRGMFPYEQYF.

This chain connects TRBV11-2 to TRBJ2-5; a weak D match, TRBD1 (7 bases). The CDR3 contains 12 residues. Between the trimmed V and J ends, which lost 6 bases and 11 bases, there was a span of 16 bases. Germline CDR1 is SGHAT and CDR2 is FQNNGV. In nucleotides, the CDR3 is TGTGCCAGCAGGGCAGGGGGGAAAGAGCAGTACTTC. The encoded protein is CASRAGGKEQYF. Based on the CDR3 plus reference TRBV11-2 and TRBJ2-5, the full variable domain is EAGVAQSPRYKIIEKRQSVAFWCNPISGHATLYWYQQILGQGPKLLIQFQNNGVVDDSQLPKDRFSAERLKGVDSTLKIQPAKLEDSAVYLCASRAGGKEQYFGPGTRLLVL.

This sequence joins TRBV2 and TRBJ1-5; TRBD1 is a possible D gene (6 bases). Germline V CDR1 and CDR2: SNHLY, FYNNEI. V was trimmed by 4 bases and J by 4 bases, leaving 14 bases between them. The CDR3 has 15 amino acids. CDR3 region: CASSGGVDRNQPQHF. Here the CDR3 DNA reads TGTGCCAGCAGTGGAGGGGTGGACAGAAATCAGCCCCAGCATTTT. Together with reference TRBV2 and TRBJ1-5, the CDR3 gives the full variable domain: EPEVTQTPSHQVTQMGQEVILRCVPISNHLYFYWYRQILGQKVEFLVSFYNNEISEKSEIFDDQFSVERPDGSNFTLKIRSTKLEDSAMYFCASSGGVDRNQPQHFGDGTRLSIL.

The chain links TRBV5-8 to TRBJ2-2, with D uncertain. The germline CDR1 and CDR2 sequences are SGHTS and YDEGEE. V was clipped by 1 base and J by 7 bases, with 5 bases between them. There are 12 residues in the CDR3. The CDR3 coding sequence is TGTGCCAGCAGCTTGTTACTCGGGGAGCTGTTTTTT. Residues: CASSLLLGELFF.

The chain links TRBV28 to TRBJ1-1; 9 bases are a match to TRBD1. V lost 6 bases to trimming and J lost 1 base; unmatched junction nucleotides: 12. The CDR3 extends over 17 amino acids. Germline CDR1 MDHEN, CDR2 SYDVKM. In nucleotides, the CDR3 is TGTGCCAGCAGCGTGATGGGGACAGGGAGGGAGAACACTGAAGCTTTCTTT. It is translated as CASSVMGTGRENTEAFF.

The rearrangement joins TRBV5-1 to TRBJ2-1; 9 positions agree with TRBD2. The CDR3 has 15 amino acids. J lost 7 bases, V lost 3 bases, and 8 bases had no gene match. CDR1 and CDR2 from the germline V gene are SGHRS and YFSETQ. The CDR3 DNA reads TGCGCCAGCAGCTCACGACCCAGCGGGGGGAATGAGCAGTTCTTC. This translates into CASSSRPSGGNEQFF.

CDR3 sequence (DNA): TGTGCCAGCAGTCCCGGAGGGGAGTCTACTGAAGCTTTCTTT. This encodes CASSPGGESTEAFF. The chain uses TRBV28 and TRBJ1-1, with TRBD1 as a possible D gene (5 bases). The V and J ends lost 5 bases and 5 bases respectively, with 15 bases between them. The V gene's germline CDR1 is MDHEN and CDR2 SYDVKM. This CDR3 is 14 amino acids long.

V and J are TRBV7-2 and TRBJ1-2; D ambiguous. V lost 5 bases and J lost 0, with 7 bases in between. The germline V gene encodes CDR1 SGHTA and CDR2 FQGNSA. The CDR3 loop spans 13 amino acids. The CDR3 DNA is TGTGCCAGCAGCCCAGATGCTAACTATGGCTACACCTTC. Its protein product is CASSPDANYGYTF.